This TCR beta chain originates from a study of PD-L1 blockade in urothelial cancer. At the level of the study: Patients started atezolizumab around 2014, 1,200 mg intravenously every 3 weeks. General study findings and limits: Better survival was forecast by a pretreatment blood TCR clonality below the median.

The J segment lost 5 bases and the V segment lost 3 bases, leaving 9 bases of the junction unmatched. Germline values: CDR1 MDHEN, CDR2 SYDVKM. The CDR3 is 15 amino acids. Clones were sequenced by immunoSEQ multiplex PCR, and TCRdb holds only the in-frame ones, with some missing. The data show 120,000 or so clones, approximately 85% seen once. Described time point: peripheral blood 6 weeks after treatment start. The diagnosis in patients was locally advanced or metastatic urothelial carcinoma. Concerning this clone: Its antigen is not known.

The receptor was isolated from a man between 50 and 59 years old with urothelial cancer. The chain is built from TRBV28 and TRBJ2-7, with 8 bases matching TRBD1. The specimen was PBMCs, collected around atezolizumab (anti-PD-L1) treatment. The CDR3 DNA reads TGTGCCAGCAGTTTGATCCCAGACAGGGGCGACGAGCAGTACTTC. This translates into CASSLIPDRGDEQYF.